The 26 T cell receptor beta chains below come from one sample, sequenced in a study of blood T cell repertoires in COVID-19. Using immunoSEQ multiplex PCR, the repertoire was profiled, and TCRdb retains in-frame clones only, with some absent. The data hold 290,000 or so clones, with over 75% observed a single time. The sample consisted of PBMCs or T cells enriched from blood (not recorded which). All receptors come from a woman aged 30 to 39 who had recovered from COVID-19.

The CDR3 DNA sequence: TGTGCCAGCAGCTTAGCCCCAGGCTCCAATCAGCCCCAGCATTTT. Translation gives CASSLAPGSNQPQHF. The chain employs TRBV7-6 and TRBJ1-5; no reliable D call. The CDR3 contains 15 residues. Germline CDR1 is SGHVS and CDR2 is FNYEAQ. V lost 0 bases and J 3 bases, leaving 9 bases between the germline ends.

The V and J genes are TRBV6-2 or TRBV6-3 and TRBJ1-2, with 10 nucleotides matching TRBD1. This CDR3 is built from 13 residues. The J segment lost 7 bases and the V segment lost 5 bases, leaving 4 bases of the junction unmatched. The germline V gene has CDR1 MNHEY and CDR2 SVGEGT. The chain's CDR3 is CASSGTGASGYTF. Written as DNA, the CDR3 is TGTGCCAGCAGTGGGACAGGGGCCTCTGGCTACACCTTC.

Comments on this clone: An end of the junction differs from the germline gene, which may be a read error. The genes are TRBV7-7 and TRBJ2-1; 7 bases agree with TRBD2. In germline, CDR1 is SSHAT, CDR2 FNYEAQ (reference sequence). The CDR3 extends over 14 amino acids. This chain's CDR3 is CASSLSGNYNEQFF. The CDR3 DNA follows: TGTGCTAGCAGCTTAAGCGGGAACTACAATGAGCAGTTCTTC.

The CDR3, as DNA: TGCAGCGTTGAGGCGAGAGGGAGCCTCTCCTACAATGAGCAGTTCTTC. Encoded protein: CSVEARGSLSYNEQFF. The rearrangement joins TRBV29-1 to TRBJ2-1, with D maybe TRBD2 (5 bases). Germline V lookup: CDR1 SQVTM, CDR2 ANQGSEA. Trimming left V 3 bases short and J 0 bases short, with 15 bases between. The CDR3 is 16 amino acids.

The gene calls are TRBV7-3 and TRBJ2-3, with TRBD2 matching 9 bases. Germline V gene lookup returns CDR1 SGHTA and CDR2 FQGTGA. With V trimmed by 5 bases and J by 2 bases, 11 bases remained unmatched. The CDR3 consists of 17 residues. As DNA, the CDR3 is TGTGCCAGCAGCGAGTCCCCACTAGCGGGCCACACAGATACGCAGTATTTT. Translation: CASSESPLAGHTDTQYF. Together with reference TRBV7-3 and TRBJ2-3, the CDR3 gives the full variable domain: GAGVSQTPSNKVTEKGKYVELRCDPISGHTALYWYRQSLGQGPEFLIYFQGTGAADDSGLPNDRFFAVRPEGSVSTLKIQRTERGDSAVYLCASSESPLAGHTDTQYFGPGTRLTVL.

V gene TRBV24-1 combines with J gene TRBJ2-1; a weak D match, TRBD2 (5 bases). Trimming cost V 5 bases and J 0 bases, with 13 bases left between them. CDR3 length: 16 residues. Germline values: CDR1 KGHDR, CDR2 SFDVKD. CDR3 bases: TGTGCCACCAGTGCACAACTAGTTAACTCCTACAATGAGCAGTTCTTC. It translates to CATSAQLVNSYNEQFF.

This clone was seen just once. The rearrangement uses TRBV4-3 and TRBJ2-3; 11 bases are shared with TRBD2. Trimming cost V 4 bases and J 2 bases; bases outside gene matches: 5. Germline-derived CDR1 and CDR2 are LGHNA and YSLEER. This CDR3 region has 16 residues. In DNA form, the CDR3 reads TGCGCCAGCAGCCCGGGGACTAGCGGAAACACAGATACGCAGTATTTT. Translating it yields CASSPGTSGNTDTQYF.

The chain has TRBV30 and TRBJ1-5; D uncertain. Germline V CDR1 and CDR2: GTSNPN, SVGIG (reference sequence). The CDR3 has 16 amino acids. Trimming took off 2 bases at V and 1 base at J, with 15 bases between the two ends. The CDR3 protein is CAWSSPLAVSNQPQHF. The CDR3 nucleotides are TGTGCCTGGAGTTCCCCCCTTGCAGTCAGCAATCAGCCCCAGCATTTT.

V gene TRBV5-1 combines with J gene TRBJ2-2; 14 bases map to TRBD2. Germline CDR1 reads SGHRS; CDR2 reads YFSETQ. The CDR3 contains 16 residues. V was clipped by 9 bases and J by 4 bases; unmatched bases: 8. This CDR3 is CATRLAGGPRTGELFF. The CDR3 bases are TGCGCCACCCGACTAGCGGGAGGGCCTCGCACCGGGGAGCTGTTTTTT.

This chain joins TRBV27 and TRBJ2-7; D is ambiguous. The CDR3 consists of 12 residues. Per germline, CDR1 MNHEY and CDR2 SMNVEV (reference sequence). The ends were cut back, 6 bases at V and 2 bases at J, with 8 bases in the middle. The CDR3 nucleotides read TGTGCCAGCAGACCTACGACCTACGAGCAGTACTTC. As protein: CASRPTTYEQYF.

This clone has just a few counts. V usage is TRBV4-3 and J usage is TRBJ1-6, with TRBD1 matching over 8 bases. The CDR3 is made up of 15 amino acids. Germline values: CDR1 LGHNA, CDR2 YSLEER. J was trimmed by 10 bases and V by 0 bases; bases with no gene match: 5. The CDR3 DNA reads as TGCGCCAGCAGCCAAGATAACAGGGGGAACTCACCCCTCCACTTT. This encodes CASSQDNRGNSPLHF.

V usage is TRBV19 and J usage is TRBJ1-1, with D possibly matching TRBD1 (5 bases). V was trimmed by 5 bases and J by 0 bases, leaving 13 bases between them. CDR3 length equals 15 residues. CDR1 and CDR2 from the germline V gene are LNHDA and SQIVND (reference sequence). The CDR3 region has the DNA TGTGCCAGTAGTGCCCAGACAGCAATGAACACTGAAGCTTTCTTT. Translated: CASSAQTAMNTEAFF.

V and J are TRBV28 and TRBJ1-1; TRBD1 is a possible D gene (6 bases). Trimming removed 5 bases from V and 2 bases from J, with 12 bases in between. This CDR3 spans 14 amino acids. Germline V gene sequence: CDR1 MDHEN, CDR2 SYDVKM. CDR3 loop: CASSRTATNTEAFF. The CDR3 nucleotides read TGTGCCAGCAGTCGGACAGCCACTAACACTGAAGCTTTCTTT.

The V and J genes are TRBV5-5 and TRBJ2-1; TRBD2 agrees at 7 bases. Trimming at V came to 0 bases and at J to 7 bases, leaving 13 bases not matched to a gene. The CDR3 sequence is 17 residues long. CDR1 is SGHKS and CDR2 is YYEKEE in the germline V gene (reference sequence). The CDR3 nucleotides read TGTGCCAGCAGCTTGGTATTGTCTGCTGGCGGGAGTAATGAGCAGTTCTTC. Its protein product is CASSLVLSAGGSNEQFF.

The chain uses TRBV28 and TRBJ1-2; TRBD1 matches at 8 bases. The germline gives CDR1 MDHEN, CDR2 SYDVKM. Unmatched junction bases numbered 9, after V lost 3 bases and J lost 3 bases. The CDR3 extends over 16 amino acids. CDR3 nucleotide sequence: TGTGCCAGCAGTTTGGGGACAGGTTCCACCTACTATGGCTACACCTTC. The encoded protein is CASSLGTGSTYYGYTF.

V is TRBV7-9 and J is TRBJ2-3; TRBD2 matches 12 bases. V was clipped by 4 bases and J by 2 bases; unmatched bases: 7. Germline values: CDR1 SEHNR, CDR2 FQNEAQ (reference sequence). The CDR3 sequence is 17 residues long. The CDR3 DNA reads TGTGCCAGCAGCTCAACAAGGACTAGCGGGGTCACAGATACGCAGTATTTT. It specifies CASSSTRTSGVTDTQYF.

The J gene is TRBJ1-2, the V gene TRBV3-1 (or the pseudogene TRBV3-2); TRBD1 agrees at 7 bases. This CDR3 has 13 residues. From germline, CDR1 is LGHDT and CDR2 YNNKEL (reference sequence). The J segment lost 7 bases and the V segment lost 5 bases, leaving 7 bases of the junction unmatched. The CDR3 sequence is CASSEGQSAGYTF. CDR3 coding DNA: TGTGCCAGCAGCGAGGGACAGTCGGCTGGCTACACCTTC.

The chain combines TRBV28 with TRBJ1-4, with D hard to call. Trimming shortened V by 3 bases and J by 4 bases, and 9 bases separated the two germline ends. Germline loops: CDR1 MDHEN, CDR2 SYDVKM. The CDR3 contains 14 residues. The CDR3 loop is CASSLEQYNEKLFF. Written as DNA, the CDR3 is TGTGCCAGCAGTTTGGAACAGTATAATGAAAAACTGTTTTTT.

This chain links TRBV28 with TRBJ1-2; 7 positions agree with TRBD1. The ends lost 6 bases at V and 5 bases at J; junction bases unmatched: 9. The CDR3 runs 14 residues. Per the germline V gene, CDR1 is MDHEN and CDR2 is SYDVKM. DNA for the CDR3: TGTGCCAGCAGGGATACAGGGGCGTCATATGGCTACACCTTC. Translating gives CASRDTGASYGYTF.

This chain joins TRBV12-3 or TRBV12-4 and TRBJ1-2; no firm D call. This CDR3 is 13 amino acids long. V was pared by 3 bases and J by 4 bases, with 9 bases between. The CDR3 coding sequence is TGTGCCAGCAGTTTTAACAGTGGCTATGGCTACACCTTC. It specifies CASSFNSGYGYTF.

This clone was seen only a few times. The J gene is TRBJ2-3, the V gene TRBV7-9, with 9 nucleotides matching TRBD1. Germline CDR1 and CDR2: SEHNR and FQNEAQ (reference sequence). Losses at the gene ends were 5 bases for V and 6 bases for J; bases not matched to a gene: 12. This CDR3 spans 16 amino acids. CDR3 in DNA: TGTGCCAGCAGCCGGCCGACAGGGGGATTCTCGGATACGCAGTATTTT. Protein product: CASSRPTGGFSDTQYF.

The chain combines TRBV2 with TRBJ2-6, with a weak D call TRBD2 (5 bases). The CDR3 consists of 14 residues. Trimming cost V 6 bases and J 0 bases, with 6 bases left between them. In germline, CDR1 is SNHLY, CDR2 FYNNEI. In DNA form, the CDR3 reads TGTGCCAGCAGGGGGAGCTCTGGGGCCAACGTCCTGACTTTC. Its translation: CASRGSSGANVLTF.

As to this clone: Relative to the germline gene, one junction end is altered; a read error may explain this. The genes are TRBV28 and TRBJ2-7; 7 bases map to TRBD1. Germline V CDR1 and CDR2: MDHEN, SYDVKM. The CDR3 covers 12 residues. CDR3 amino acids: CASSRRQGSWDF. The CDR3 region has the DNA TGTGCCAGCAGTCGAAGACAGGGTTCGTGGGACTTC.

The rearrangement links TRBV18 to TRBJ2-7; tentatively, D is TRBD1 (5 bases). The CDR3 is 13 residues long. With 6 bases removed from V and 2 bases from J, the gap between germline ends came to 11 bases. Looked up from germline, CDR1 is KGHSH and CDR2 is LQKENI. In DNA form, the CDR3 reads TGTGCCAGCTCGGGCAGGGCCGCCTACGAGCAGTACTTC. Translated, it gives CASSGRAAYEQYF.

J is TRBJ2-1 and V is TRBV5-1; 11 bases agree with TRBD2. CDR1 SGHRS and CDR2 YFSETQ come from the germline V gene. The CDR3 is 17 residues long. The J segment lost 15 bases and the V segment lost 4 bases, leaving 21 bases of the junction unmatched. CDR3 region: CASSPTTSGNSGSDWFF. In DNA form, the CDR3 reads TGCGCCAGCAGCCCGACGACTAGCGGGAACTCAGGATCCGATTGGTTCTTC.

The chain employs TRBV28 and TRBJ2-7; the D gene is possibly TRBD2 (6 bases). Trimming stripped 5 bases from V and 4 bases from J, with 15 bases between. The V gene's germline CDR1 is MDHEN and CDR2 SYDVKM. This CDR3 is 14 amino acids long. CDR3 bases: TGTGCCAGCAGTAGATCGGGACTTATATACGAGCAGTACTTC. Translated: CASSRSGLIYEQYF.